This T cell receptor beta chain was profiled in a study of T cells in Graves' hyperthyroidism and ophthalmopathy. Overall study results and limits: Stable hyperthyroidism and ophthalmopathy were separated using 13 V-J signatures. Peripheral blood also featured most of the thyroid clonotypes expanded above 0.001.

The V gene's germline CDR1 is KGHDR and CDR2 SFDVKD. The ends were cut back, 1 base at V and 2 bases at J, with 17 bases in the middle. CDR3 size: 17 residues. This clonotype was picked up many times. Its antigen is not identified. Researchers took RNA transcripts and amplified the TCR beta CDR3 regions from them. The TCR CDR3 was amplified in a first-round RT-PCR using the HTBI primer set. TCRdb re-derived calls from the multiplex PCR reads in MiXCR, one entry per CDR3 protein. Here the sample spans about 250,000 distinct CDR3 sequences, 22% being singletons. The sequence was obtained from a man aged 30 to 45 with Graves' ophthalmopathy. The rearrangement uses TRBV24-1 and TRBJ2-7; no definite D call. Sequenced: blood. CDR3 protein: CATSDLTDPKGPYEQYF. The CDR3 nucleotides are TGTGCCACCAGTGATTTAACGGACCCCAAAGGCCCCTACGAGCAGTACTTC.